Listed below are T cell receptor beta chains from one sample, sequenced in a study of T cells in Graves' hyperthyroidism and ophthalmopathy. TCRdb re-called the multiplex PCR reads with MiXCR, one entry per CDR3 protein. The sample holds fewer than 400,000 distinct CDR3 sequences, about 14% seen once. Source material: blood. Receptors were obtained from a man in his fifties or sixties with Graves' ophthalmopathy. Both conserved end residues are part of each CDR3. D genes are given only for firm matches. Clone size is stated in some rows and not others, as once, few, many or a class when expanded.

j_gene,abundance,d_gene,v_gene,CDR3aa,CDR3nt
TRBJ2-2,many,TRBD1,TRBV5-1,CASSSGGDGGELFF,TGCGCCAGCAGCTCAGGGGGCGATGGCGGGGAGCTGTTTTTT
TRBJ2-1,many,TRBD2,TRBV6-1,CASTSSLAAGDEQFF,TGTGCCAGCACTTCCTCACTAGCGGCGGGAGATGAGCAGTTCTTC
TRBJ2-1,many,.,TRBV7-9,CASSLEGGSYNEQFF,TGTGCCAGCAGCTTAGAGGGGGGCTCCTACAATGAGCAGTTCTTC
TRBJ1-1,.,.,TRBV5-4,CASSLGGVSRNTEAFF,TGTGCCAGCAGCCTAGGAGGGGTGAGCAGGAACACTGAAGCTTTCTTT
TRBJ2-2,.,.,TRBV18,CASSLRTAQGMNTGELFF,TGTGCCAGCTCACTGCGGACAGCTCAAGGGATGAACACCGGGGAGCTGTTTTTT
TRBJ2-2,few,.,TRBV24-1,CATSDAQGSTGELFF,TGTGCCACCAGTGATGCCCAAGGAAGTACCGGGGAGCTGTTTTTT
TRBJ1-2,many,.,TRBV5-1,CASSSGGGGSYGYTF,TGCGCCAGCAGCTCCGGTGGGGGGGGCAGCTATGGCTACACCTTC
TRBJ2-2,many,TRBD1,TRBV5-1,CASSPPTGAPNTGELFF,TGCGCCAGCAGCCCGCCGACAGGGGCCCCGAACACCGGGGAGCTGTTTTTT
TRBJ2-5,many,TRBD2,TRBV20-1,CSGWGGNLQETQYF,TGCAGTGGGTGGGGGGGGAATCTTCAAGAGACCCAGTACTTC
TRBJ2-6,.,TRBD1,TRBV7-9,CASRPGQGATGANVLTF,TGTGCCAGCAGGCCAGGACAGGGGGCAACTGGGGCCAACGTCCTGACTTTC
TRBJ2-3,many,TRBD1,TRBV24-1,CATSEGDSRTDTQYF,TGTGCCACCAGTGAGGGGGACAGCCGCACAGATACGCAGTATTTT
TRBJ2-7,.,TRBD1,TRBV7-6,CASSLSSGTGEGQYF,TGTGCCAGCAGCTTAAGCTCCGGGACAGGGGAAGGGCAGTACTTC
TRBJ2-2,.,TRBD2,TRBV2,CASSGAGVSTGELFF,TGTGCCAGCAGTGGGGCGGGAGTTTCCACCGGGGAGCTGTTTTTT
TRBJ1-4,.,.,TRBV27,CASSSRVGDATNEKLFF,TGTGCCAGCAGTTCCAGGGTGGGGGATGCAACTAATGAAAAACTGTTTTTT
TRBJ2-1,.,.,TRBV11-3,CASSFPGANEQFF,TGTGCCAGCAGCTTCCCCGGGGCCAATGAGCAGTTCTTC
TRBJ2-1,many,TRBD2,TRBV3-1,CASSQGLAGALGQFF,TGTGCCAGCAGCCAAGGACTAGCGGGCGCCCTCGGGCAGTTCTTC
TRBJ2-1,many,TRBD2,TRBV20-1,CSAWVGLAGGTNEQFF,TGCAGTGCTTGGGTGGGACTAGCGGGAGGCACGAATGAGCAGTTCTTC
TRBJ2-7,many,.,TRBV5-1,CASSTTTGSYEQYF,TGCGCCAGCAGCACCACAACAGGCTCCTACGAGCAGTACTTC
TRBJ2-1,few,.,TRBV29-1,CSVRPGLSSYNEQFF,TGCAGCGTCCGACCGGGACTCAGCTCCTACAATGAGCAGTTCTTC
TRBJ1-2,.,.,TRBV19,CASNYRAEDGYTF,TGTGCCAGCAACTACCGGGCCGAGGATGGCTACACCTTC
TRBJ2-4,.,TRBD2,TRBV10-2,CASSDSWGGKNIQYF,TGCGCCAGCAGTGACTCGTGGGGGGGCAAAAACATTCAGTACTTC
TRBJ1-4,.,TRBD1,TRBV5-4,CASSLRTGSREKLFF,TGTGCCAGCAGCTTACGGACAGGGTCTCGGGAAAAACTGTTTTTT
TRBJ1-5,.,TRBD1,TRBV19,CASSILGQAQPQHF,TGTGCCAGTAGTATATTAGGACAGGCCCAGCCCCAGCATTTT
TRBJ1-6,few,.,TRBV25-1,CASTGIGGNSPLHF,TGTGCCAGCACTGGGATCGGCGGTAATTCACCCCTCCACTTT
TRBJ1-3,once,TRBD1,TRBV3-1,CASSRDSNSGNTIYF,TGTGCCAGCAGCCGGGACAGCAACTCTGGAAACACCATATATTTT
TRBJ2-2,many,TRBD1,TRBV24-1,CATSAPGQGNTGELFF,TGTGCCACCAGTGCTCCGGGACAGGGAAACACCGGGGAGCTGTTTTTT
TRBJ2-5,few,TRBD2,TRBV6-4,CASSGELAGAQYF,TGTGCCAGCAGTGGCGAGCTAGCGGGAGCACAGTACTTC
TRBJ2-1,many,.,TRBV12-3/TRBV12-4,CASSFSRNEQFF,TGTGCCAGCAGTTTTAGTAGGAATGAGCAGTTCTTC
TRBJ2-3,few,.,TRBV27,CASNPLTAGTQYF,TGTGCCAGCAACCCCCTCACCGCCGGTACGCAGTATTTT
TRBJ2-7,few,.,TRBV6-2/TRBV6-3,CASSFSGTIYEQYF,TGTGCCAGCAGTTTCTCCGGGACAATCTACGAGCAGTACTTC
TRBJ2-3,many,TRBD2,TRBV5-1,CASSLLPSGRGGPDTQYF,TGCGCCAGCAGCTTGTTACCTAGCGGGAGAGGAGGTCCCGATACGCAGTATTTT
TRBJ2-7,.,TRBD2,TRBV20-1,CSASTSGAYEQYF,TGCAGTGCTAGTACTAGCGGGGCGTACGAGCAGTACTTC
TRBJ2-7,.,TRBD2,TRBV5-1,CASSQIAGPYEQYF,TGCGCCAGCAGCCAAATAGCGGGACCCTACGAGCAGTACTTC
TRBJ2-7,many,.,TRBV11-2,CASSPAKVDGDPYEQYF,TGTGCCAGCAGCCCTGCCAAGGTAGACGGCGACCCCTACGAGCAGTACTTC
TRBJ2-1,many,TRBD1,TRBV27,CASSYRGPRVRNEQFF,TGTGCCAGCAGTTATAGGGGGCCGCGGGTGCGGAATGAGCAGTTCTTC
TRBJ1-4,few,TRBD1,TRBV4-1,CASSQYRGDEKLFF,TGCGCCAGCAGCCAATACAGGGGGGATGAAAAACTGTTTTTT
TRBJ2-7,.,TRBD2,TRBV4-1,CASSDGLAGSRAYEQYF,TGCGCCAGCAGCGACGGACTAGCGGGGAGTCGTGCCTACGAGCAGTACTTC
TRBJ1-4,.,.,TRBV20-1,CSASAGGIEKLFF,TGCAGTGCTAGTGCCGGAGGGATTGAAAAACTGTTTTTT
TRBJ2-4,many,.,TRBV29-1,CSVEIYETAAKNIQYF,TGCAGCGTTGAAATTTACGAGACAGCGGCCAAAAACATTCAGTACTTC
TRBJ2-5,many,.,TRBV30,CAWGWGTETQYF,TGTGCCTGGGGGTGGGGTACAGAGACCCAGTACTTC
TRBJ2-4,few,.,TRBV19,CASSLGDKNIQYF,TGTGCCAGTAGTTTGGGGGACAAAAACATTCAGTACTTC
TRBJ1-1,many,.,TRBV5-1,CASSGGGGAEAFF,TGCGCCAGCAGCGGGGGGGGGGGCGCAGAAGCTTTCTTT
TRBJ1-1,few,.,TRBV11-3,CASSKATEAFF,TGTGCCAGTTCTAAGGCCACTGAAGCTTTCTTT
TRBJ1-1,.,TRBD1,TRBV20-1,CSAYQPPGQGEEEAFF,TGCAGTGCTTACCAACCCCCGGGACAGGGGGAAGAAGAAGCTTTCTTT
TRBJ2-1,many,.,TRBV18,CASSSGRRSYNEQFF,TGTGCCAGCTCCAGCGGGCGGCGCTCCTACAATGAGCAGTTCTTC